This is a list of T cell receptor beta chains from one sample in a study of CD4 T cells in relation to SARS-CoV-2 and coronaviruses. These receptors' targets are unknown. Only in-frame clones appear in the TCRdb table, and some are missing; sequencing was by immunoSEQ multiplex PCR. Of 30,000 to 45,000 clones detected, about four fifths appear once; the ten largest clones hold 5.5% to 8.5%. The sequencing input was naive CD4+ T cells from PBMCs, cultured in vitro. The receptors were gathered from an adult with COVID-19. The CDR3 runs from the conserved cysteine through the conserved F or W. A D gene is named only where the DNA matches it firmly. Rows give clone size only sometimes, using once, few, many, or a class for an expanded clone.

>TRBV3-1/TRBV3-2|17|.|TRBJ2-2|.
CASSQRSGHANTGELFF
TGTGCCAGCAGCCAACGTAGCGGACACGCGAACACCGGGGAGCTGTTTTTT
>TRBV3-1/TRBV3-2|13|TRBD1|TRBJ1-2|.
CASSQQGAGGYTF
TGTGCCAGCAGCCAGCAGGGGGCGGGTGGCTACACCTTC
>TRBV10-3|13|TRBD1|TRBJ1-6|.
CAIRQGDNSPLHF
TGTGCCATCAGACAGGGGGATAATTCACCCCTCCACTTT
>TRBV7-9|17|TRBD2|TRBJ2-1|few
CASSLPRLAGGNNEQFF
TGTGCCAGCAGCTTACCCCGCCTGGCGGGAGGCAACAATGAGCAGTTCTTC
>TRBV2|17|.|TRBJ2-7|.
CASSPRSYKGNSYEQYF
TGTGCCAGCAGCCCCCGGTCGTACAAGGGCAACTCCTACGAGCAGTACTTC
>TRBV30|17|TRBD2|TRBJ2-5|.
CAWSSGRRRRGQETQYF
TGTGCCTGGAGTAGCGGGAGAAGACGGAGAGGACAAGAGACCCAGTACTTC
>TRBV6-5|15|.|TRBJ2-7|.
CASSYTGDRSYEQYF
TGTGCCAGCAGTTACACGGGGGACCGTTCCTACGAGCAGTACTTC
>TRBV28|14|TRBD1|TRBJ1-1|.
CASRPGGRYTEAFF
TGTGCCAGCAGGCCAGGGGGTCGGTACACTGAAGCTTTCTTT
>TRBV28|15|.|TRBJ1-6|few
CASSLTAPAGSPLHF
TGTGCCAGCAGTTTAACGGCCCCCGCGGGGTCACCCCTCCACTTT
>TRBV5-6|14|.|TRBJ1-5|.
CASSPGYSNQPQHF
TGTGCCAGCAGCCCAGGGTATAGCAATCAGCCCCAGCATTTT
>TRBV2|13|TRBD2|TRBJ2-1|.
CARAGGPHNEQFF
TGTGCCCGAGCGGGAGGGCCCCACAATGAGCAGTTCTTC
>TRBV6-2/TRBV6-3|14|.|TRBJ2-5|few
CASSRAPEVETQYF
TGTGCCAGCAGCCGTGCACCGGAGGTGGAGACCCAGTACTTC
>TRBV7-2|13|.|TRBJ1-2|.
CASSLGRDYGYTF
TGTGCCAGCAGCTTAGGACGAGACTATGGCTACACCTTC
>TRBV3-1/TRBV3-2|13|.|TRBJ2-7|.
CASSLGRRREQYF
TGTGCCAGCAGCCTGGGACGTCGACGCGAGCAGTACTTC
>TRBV5-6|18|TRBD2|TRBJ2-6|.
CASSLLFAGGSGANVLTF
TGTGCCAGCAGCTTGTTGTTTGCGGGAGGTTCAGGGGCCAACGTCCTGACTTTC
>TRBV4-1|14|.|TRBJ2-5|.
CASSQHALWETQYF
TGCGCCAGCAGCCAACACGCCCTGTGGGAGACCCAGTACTTC
>TRBV21-1|18|.|TRBJ2-1|once
CASSKEWGTSFAYNEQFF
TGTGCCAGCAGCAAAGAGTGGGGGACTAGTTTCGCCTACAATGAGCAGTTCTTC
>TRBV5-4|17|TRBD1|TRBJ2-5|.
CASSLPGTGQAQETQYF
TGTGCCAGCAGCTTGCCCGGGACAGGTCAGGCCCAAGAGACCCAGTACTTC
>TRBV2|14|TRBD1|TRBJ2-2|.
CAGRTGGNTGELFF
TGTGCCGGGAGGACAGGGGGGAACACCGGGGAGCTGTTTTTT
>TRBV9|13|TRBD1|TRBJ1-1|.
CASSVGTAAEAFF
TGTGCCAGCAGCGTCGGGACAGCGGCTGAAGCTTTCTTT
>TRBV7-8|13|TRBD1|TRBJ2-3|.
CASSWDSTDTQYF
TGTGCCAGCAGCTGGGACAGTACAGATACGCAGTATTTT
>TRBV9|19|.|TRBJ2-6|.
CASSVAKGGPHSGANVLTF
TGTGCCAGCAGCGTAGCTAAGGGGGGCCCTCACTCTGGGGCCAACGTCCTGACTTTC
>TRBV20-1|11|.|TRBJ2-3|.
CSARRGDTQYF
TGCAGTGCTAGGAGGGGGGATACGCAGTATTTT
>TRBV7-9|16|TRBD2|TRBJ2-5|.
CASSRTLAGVWETQYF
TGTGCCAGCAGCAGGACCCTAGCGGGAGTCTGGGAGACCCAGTACTTC
>TRBV21-1|19|.|TRBJ1-5|.
CASSKGLWGWTREEEPQHF
TGTGCCAGCAGCAAAGGGTTGTGGGGTTGGACACGGGAAGAGGAGCCCCAGCATTTT
>TRBV2|13|.|TRBJ1-6|few
CASRDGDNSPLHF
TGTGCCAGCCGGGACGGCGATAATTCACCCCTCCACTTT
>TRBV9|13|TRBD2|TRBJ2-1|.
CASSVSGSYEQFF
TGTGCCAGCAGCGTCAGCGGGAGCTATGAGCAGTTCTTC
>TRBV19|12|.|TRBJ2-3|.
CASSTLLDTQYF
TGTGCCAGTAGTACGCTACTGGATACGCAGTATTTT
>TRBV28|12|.|TRBJ2-3|.
CASKQGTDTQYF
TGTGCCAGCAAGCAGGGCACAGATACGCAGTATTTT
>TRBV7-2|16|TRBD2|TRBJ2-1|.
CASSLVSGSSYNEQFF
TGTGCCAGCAGCTTAGTGAGCGGGAGCTCCTACAATGAGCAGTTCTTC
>TRBV18|13|.|TRBJ1-1|.
CASSGGGRPEAFF
TGTGCCAGCTCAGGGGGGGGGAGACCTGAAGCTTTCTTT
>TRBV29-1|14|.|TRBJ2-7|.
CSVAAGRENYEQYF
TGCAGCGTTGCCGCGGGACGCGAGAACTACGAGCAGTACTTC
>TRBV13|17|.|TRBJ1-6|.
CASSKAGGDSYNSPLHF
TGTGCCAGCAGCAAGGCGGGAGGGGACTCCTATAATTCACCCCTCCACTTT
>TRBV19|16|.|TRBJ1-3|.
CASSRPILVSGNTIYF
TGTGCCAGTAGCCGACCTATTCTGGTCTCTGGAAACACCATATATTTT
>TRBV18|17|TRBD2|TRBJ2-2|.
CASSPSGSSSNTGELFF
TGTGCCAGCTCACCCAGCGGGAGCTCATCGAACACCGGGGAGCTGTTTTTT
>TRBV24-1|13|.|TRBJ2-1|.
CATSSTLYNEQFF
TGTGCCACCAGCTCCACCCTTTACAATGAGCAGTTCTTC
>TRBV27|16|TRBD2|TRBJ2-1|.
CASSGLLAEAYNEQFF
TGTGCCAGCAGTGGTCTCCTAGCGGAAGCCTACAATGAGCAGTTCTTC
>TRBV28|14|TRBD2|TRBJ2-2|.
CASSSAGGTGELFF
TGTGCCAGCAGTTCAGCGGGAGGGACCGGGGAGCTGTTTTTT
>TRBV5-6|19|.|TRBJ2-2|.
CASSLQFRRGKGNTGELFF
TGTGCCAGCAGCTTGCAGTTCCGACGGGGGAAAGGGAACACCGGGGAGCTGTTTTTT
>TRBV5-4|13|.|TRBJ2-5|once
CASSLGALETQYF
TGTGCCAGCAGCTTGGGCGCTTTAGAGACCCAGTACTTC
>TRBV29-1|15|.|TRBJ2-3|.
CSVAHGGGTADTQYF
TGCAGCGTTGCGCACGGGGGAGGTACAGCAGATACGCAGTATTTT
>TRBV24-1|15|.|TRBJ1-5|.
CATSDSTRGGQPQHF
TGTGCCACCAGTGATTCCACCCGGGGTGGTCAGCCCCAGCATTTT
>TRBV14|16|.|TRBJ2-3|.
CASSGLGLDQTDTQYF
TGTGCCAGCAGCGGACTGGGGTTGGACCAGACAGATACGCAGTATTTT
>TRBV19|16|TRBD2|TRBJ2-1|once
CASSLGTSGGQNEQFF
TGTGCCAGTAGTTTGGGGACTAGCGGGGGTCAGAATGAGCAGTTCTTC
>TRBV11-3|16|.|TRBJ2-1|few
CASSPDGGYSYNEQFF
TGTGCCAGCAGCCCAGATGGGGGGTACTCCTACAATGAGCAGTTCTTC
>TRBV20-1|11|.|TRBJ1-5|.
CSARGSATQHF
TGCAGTGCGAGGGGATCAGCGACCCAGCATTTT
>TRBV7-3|13|.|TRBJ2-7|.
CASSRAGSYEQYF
TGTGCCAGCAGCCGAGCAGGAAGCTACGAGCAGTACTTC
>TRBV11-1|17|.|TRBJ2-7|.
CASSLAYDSWSSYEQYF
TGTGCCAGCAGCTTAGCGTATGACTCTTGGAGCTCCTACGAGCAGTACTTC
>TRBV18|14|TRBD2|TRBJ2-3|.
CASSPLAGTDTQYF
TGTGCCAGCTCACCTCTAGCGGGCACAGATACGCAGTATTTT
>TRBV7-9|19|.|TRBJ2-7|.
CASSLLASRGRSTSYEQYF
TGTGCCAGCAGCTTGTTGGCCTCACGGGGCAGGTCCACCTCCTACGAGCAGTACTTC
>TRBV18|14|.|TRBJ2-7|.
CASSQGPSGYEQYF
TGTGCCAGCTCACAGGGACCATCGGGCTACGAGCAGTACTTC
>TRBV6-5|15|.|TRBJ2-7|.
CASSPSGLGPYEQYF
TGTGCCAGCAGTCCCTCAGGGTTAGGTCCCTACGAGCAGTACTTC
>TRBV14|14|.|TRBJ2-7|.
CASSQDLAVYEQYF
TGTGCCAGCAGCCAAGATCTAGCCGTTTACGAGCAGTACTTC
>TRBV3-1/TRBV3-2|12|.|TRBJ2-1|.
CASSQVGNEQFF
TGTGCCAGCAGCCAAGTGGGAAATGAGCAGTTCTTC